A selection of T cell receptor beta chains follows, all from one sample in a study of cytomegalovirus exposure and HLA in healthy donors. Clones were read by immunoSEQ multiplex PCR, and TCRdb kept only the in-frame ones, dropping some. The data show 150,000 or so clones, more than 70% seen once. The sequenced sample was PBMCs. Source of these receptors: a man aged 50 to 60 in good health and CMV-seronegative. Both conserved end residues are trimmed from each CDR3.

j_call,cdr3_length,v_call,cdr3_aa
TRBJ2-2,17,TRBV4-1,ASSQPGLAGGANTGELF
TRBJ1-5,12,TRBV30,AWSVGANNQPQH
TRBJ2-1,13,TRBV10-2,ASSGSLGSYNEQF
TRBJ1-1,16,TRBV13,ASSLGFPGQGSGTEAF
TRBJ1-1,11,TRBV7-9,ASSSRQNTEAF
TRBJ2-1,12,TRBV2,ASSRTPRGNEQF
TRBJ1-6,13,TRBV5-4,ASSLVGDSNSPLH
TRBJ2-4,10,TRBV5-1,ASTGQSDIQY
TRBJ2-2,14,TRBV21-1,ASSKGGQGSYGELF
TRBJ2-7,13,TRBV6-5,ASSSNGDRAYEQY
TRBJ1-2,12,TRBV27,ASSPGQGAYGYT
TRBJ2-2,13,TRBV6-5,ASSPAWGDTGELF
TRBJ2-3,15,TRBV5-1,ASSFKAGSAGTDTQY
TRBJ2-1,14,TRBV19,ASRAPGASSYNEQF
TRBJ2-3,13,TRBV11-2,ASSLDGTSTDTQY
TRBJ2-2,13,TRBV18,ASSPRQGDTGELF
TRBJ2-3,14,TRBV21-1,ASSKARDRGPDTQY
TRBJ2-1,13,TRBV9,ASSLEGGVGAEQF
TRBJ1-2,11,TRBV6-1,ASSERGSYGYT
TRBJ1-4,12,TRBV6-5,ASSANQARVELF
TRBJ2-5,12,TRBV6-1,ASSERQGSETQY
TRBJ1-2,13,TRBV9,ASSVDTGRNYGYT
TRBJ2-1,13,TRBV5-1,ASSLRDSRYNEQF
TRBJ2-7,12,TRBV2,AGALGGGAYEQY
TRBJ2-5,15,TRBV2,ASSGSRLAGRQETQY
TRBJ1-5,13,TRBV25-1,ASSEGGASNQPQH
TRBJ2-3,10,TRBV29-1,SVDPSTDTQY
TRBJ2-7,14,TRBV18,ASSQSQPLAGVEQY
TRBJ1-5,15,TRBV4-1,ASSQDPGQDSNQPQH
TRBJ1-5,11,TRBV29-1,SVRQGMNQPQH
TRBJ1-1,12,TRBV4-2,ASSQGARGSEAF
TRBJ2-2,15,TRBV9,ASSVNPGTTNTGELF
TRBJ2-2,15,TRBV11-1,ASSFYGSGGSTGELF
TRBJ2-1,18,TRBV9,ASSGGRGLAGGWDYNEQF
TRBJ1-1,13,TRBV6-5,ASSYARQGNTEAF
TRBJ1-3,15,TRBV5-1,ASSLGGIRGSGNTIY
TRBJ1-1,12,TRBV4-1,ASSQARMGGEAF
TRBJ1-3,14,TRBV5-8,ASSSDGSVSGNTIY
TRBJ2-3,14,TRBV5-1,ASSANGGSGTDTQY
TRBJ1-5,12,TRBV9,ASSVAGTNQPQH
TRBJ1-5,16,TRBV6-1,ASSENYFQGQGDQPQH
TRBJ2-5,12,TRBV9,ASSAGSGGETQY
TRBJ2-5,14,TRBV11-3,ASSSYSGGAWETQY
TRBJ2-2,14,TRBV25-1,ASSHADRVHTGELF
TRBJ1-3,11,TRBV5-4,ASSFDRGNTIY